The 23 T cell receptor beta chains in this list originate from one sample, sequenced in a study of blood T cell repertoires in COVID-19. Data came from immunoSEQ multiplex PCR; TCRdb stores just in-frame clones and leaves some out. The sample includes some 300,000 clones, around nine tenths seen only once; the top ten take 1.7%. The sequenced sample was PBMCs or T cells enriched from blood (not recorded which). Receptors originate from a woman between 40 and 50 years old who had recovered from COVID-19.

The chain recombines TRBV4-1 with TRBJ1-5; 8 nucleotides align to TRBD1. Per the germline V gene, CDR1 is MGHRA and CDR2 is YSYEKL. This CDR3 comprises 16 residues. After removal of 3 bases from V and 6 bases from J, the junction contained 10 bases not matched to a gene. In DNA, the CDR3 is TGCGCCAGCAGCCAGTCCTCCTCAGGGGGCGGTCAGCCCCAGCATTTT. Protein product: CASSQSSSGGGQPQHF.

This clone was seen just once. The rearrangement joins TRBV30 to TRBJ2-5; 9 bases are a match to TRBD1. This CDR3 spans 15 amino acids. V trimming: 3 bases; J trimming: 4 bases; junction bases outside the gene matches: 9. Germline V gives CDR1 GTSNPN, CDR2 SVGIG (reference sequence). This CDR3 is CAWRSGTGIVETQYF. CDR3 nucleotides: TGTGCCTGGAGGTCCGGGACAGGGATTGTAGAGACCCAGTACTTC. The variable domain in full, with the rest retrieved from reference TRBV30 and TRBJ2-5, is SQTIHQWPATLVQPVGSPLSLECTVEGTSNPNLYWYRQAAGRGLQLLFYSVGIGQISSEVPQNLSASRPQDRQFILSSKKLLLSDSGFYLCAWRSGTGIVETQYFGPGTRLLVL.

This clone was picked up one time. The V and J genes are TRBV6-2 or TRBV6-3 and TRBJ2-7, with TRBD2 matching over 11 bases. The germline V gene encodes CDR1 MNHEY and CDR2 SVGEGT. V lost 6 bases and J lost 4; bases outside the gene matches: 11. The CDR3 contains 16 residues. The CDR3 DNA reads TGTGCCAGCAGCCCTCAGACTAGCGGGAATGCATACGAGCAGTACTTC. This codes for CASSPQTSGNAYEQYF.

In DNA form, the CDR3 reads TGCGCCAGCAGCCGGAGAGGACCGGACAGGGGAAATGAGCAGTTCTTC. Its translation is CASSRRGPDRGNEQFF. The chain employs TRBV5-1 and TRBJ2-1, with 9 nucleotides matching TRBD1. The trim removed 4 bases at V and 7 bases at J, leaving 12 bases unmatched. The germline V gene has CDR1 SGHRS and CDR2 YFSETQ. The length of the CDR3 is 16 residues. The variable domain in full, with the rest retrieved from reference TRBV5-1 and TRBJ2-1, is KAGVTQTPRYLIKTRGQQVTLSCSPISGHRSVSWYQQTPGQGLQFLFEYFSETQRNKGNFPGRFSGRQFSNSRSEMNVSTLELGDSALYLCASSRRGPDRGNEQFFGPGTRLTVL.

The chain has TRBV19 and TRBJ1-6; 8 bases are shared with TRBD1. Trimming cost V 6 bases and J 7 bases; bases outside gene matches: 8. This CDR3 is built from 15 residues. Germline lookup yields CDR1 LNHDA and CDR2 SQIVND (reference sequence). CDR3 in DNA: TGTGCCAGTAGGCCTCAGGGGGCGGACAATTCACCCCTCCACTTT. Protein sequence: CASRPQGADNSPLHF.

This clone was counted a few times. The CDR3 reads CASSLGQAATF. CDR3 nucleotide sequence: TGTGCCAGCAGTCTAGGACAAGCGGCCACCTTC. The chain links TRBV12-3 or TRBV12-4 to TRBJ1-2; possibly TRBD1 for D (5 bases). The length of the CDR3 is 11 residues. The germline V and J ends were trimmed by 5 bases and 13 bases, with 14 bases remaining between them.

The chain combines TRBV2 with TRBJ2-5; the D gene is possibly TRBD2 (6 bases). V was clipped by 1 base and J by 5 bases, with 11 bases between them. Germline CDR1 reads SNHLY; CDR2 reads FYNNEI. The CDR3 sequence is 14 residues long. This chain's CDR3 is CASSEDTSWETQYF. The CDR3 DNA reads as TGTGCCAGCAGTGAAGATACTAGCTGGGAGACCCAGTACTTC.

The chain recombines TRBV5-5 with TRBJ1-2; TRBD1 agrees at 8 bases. The V and J ends lost 4 bases and 4 bases, in that order; junction bases with no gene match: 9. CDR1 is SGHKS, CDR2 YYEKEE, per germline (reference sequence). The CDR3 spans 15 residues. DNA for the CDR3: TGTGCCAGCAGCGTAACAGGGGGAGTGGGCTATGGCTACACCTTC. As protein: CASSVTGGVGYGYTF.

This chain uses TRBV14 with TRBJ1-5, with a possible D match to TRBD1 (5 bases). The CDR3 sequence is 16 residues long. The V and J ends lost 4 bases and 6 bases respectively, with 19 bases between them. Per germline, CDR1 SGHDN and CDR2 FVKESK. CDR3 sequence: CASSPGRTPGGQPQHF. CDR3 coding DNA: TGTGCCAGCAGCCCCGGACGGACACCCGGGGGTCAGCCCCAGCATTTT.

The CDR3 sequence: CASSRWGVGVYEQYF. CDR3 DNA: TGTGCCAGCAGCAGGTGGGGGGTCGGGGTCTACGAGCAGTACTTC. The chain uses TRBV5-5 and TRBJ2-7; D possibly corresponds to TRBD2 (6 bases). This CDR3 spans 15 amino acids. V lost 4 bases and J lost 3, with 17 bases in between. Germline lookup yields CDR1 SGHKS and CDR2 YYEKEE (reference sequence). Full variable domain (remainder filled in from reference TRBV5-5 and TRBJ2-7): DAGVTQSPTHLIKTRGQQVTLRCSPISGHKSVSWYQQVLGQGPQFIFQYYEKEERGRGNFPDRFSARQFPNYSSELNVNALLLGDSALYLCASSRWGVGVYEQYFGPGTRLTVT.

This clone was seen just once. This chain uses TRBV5-1 with TRBJ1-5; tentative D call: TRBD1 (6 bases). Germline CDR1 reads SGHRS; CDR2 reads YFSETQ. The CDR3 runs 14 residues. The V end was cut by 1 base, the J end by 4 bases, with 9 bases between. The chain's CDR3 is CASSLRGGNQPQHF. The CDR3 DNA reads TGCGCCAGCAGCTTGAGGGGGGGTAATCAGCCCCAGCATTTT.

About this clone itself: Other DNA sequences of this sample code for an identical CDR3. This sequence joins TRBV19 and TRBJ1-5; 8 bases are shared with TRBD1. CDR3 size: 13 residues. V shed 9 bases and J 2 bases; nucleotides not matched to a gene: 3. The germline gives CDR1 LNHDA, CDR2 SQIVND (reference sequence). The DNA for the CDR3 is TGTGCCAGCTCGGACAGGGGCAATCAGCCCCAGCATTTT. Amino acids: CASSDRGNQPQHF.

This clone was found once. V is TRBV24-1 and J is TRBJ1-5; the D gene is possibly TRBD1 (5 bases). The germline V gene has CDR1 KGHDR and CDR2 SFDVKD. This CDR3 contains 13 residues. V was shortened by 5 bases and J by 7 bases, with 11 bases between the two germline ends. CDR3 sequence (DNA): TGTGCCACCAGTGCAGGCGGGGGACAGCCCCAGCATTTT. The encoded protein is CATSAGGGQPQHF.

This chain joins TRBV11-3 and TRBJ1-6; D perhaps matches TRBD1 (6 bases). The V gene lost 2 bases and the J gene lost 9 bases, with 14 bases spanning the gap. CDR1 is SGHNT and CDR2 is YENEEA in the germline V gene. CDR3 length: 15 residues. CDR3 amino acids: CASSLYHRAGSPLHF. As DNA, the CDR3 is TGTGCCAGCAGCTTATATCACAGGGCGGGTTCACCCCTCCACTTT.

The chain employs TRBV4-3 and TRBJ2-7; a weak D match, TRBD2 (5 bases). Germline V gene lookup returns CDR1 LGHNA and CDR2 YSLEER. The V gene lost 0 bases and the J gene lost 6 bases, with 9 bases spanning the gap. The CDR3 has 13 residues. CDR3 protein: CASSQDLGSEQYF. The CDR3 coding sequence is TGCGCCAGCAGCCAAGATTTAGGGAGCGAGCAGTACTTC.

The chain employs TRBV11-2 and TRBJ1-2; D possibly corresponds to TRBD1 (6 bases). From germline, CDR1 is SGHAT and CDR2 FQNNGV. The length of the CDR3 is 14 residues. V lost 5 bases and J lost 10, with 20 bases in between. CDR3 amino acids: CASSTVGTRDNYTF. The DNA for the CDR3 is TGTGCCAGCAGCACGGTCGGGACACGGGACAACTACACCTTC.

This sequence joins TRBV28 and TRBJ1-1; the D gene is possibly TRBD1 (5 bases). V shed 5 bases and J shed 0 bases, with 13 bases lying between them. This CDR3 is built from 15 residues. The V gene's germline CDR1 is MDHEN and CDR2 SYDVKM. CDR3 DNA sequence: TGTGCCAGCAGTCCCCGGACAATAATGAACACTGAAGCTTTCTTT. The encoded protein is CASSPRTIMNTEAFF.

This chain connects TRBV24-1 to TRBJ1-5; no definite D call. Trimming took 6 bases from V and 0 from J, leaving 14 bases between them. Germline values: CDR1 KGHDR, CDR2 SFDVKD. The CDR3 is made up of 16 amino acids. The CDR3, as DNA: TGTGCCACCAGTAAGCTGATAATGTATAGCAATCAGCCCCAGCATTTT. Encoded protein: CATSKLIMYSNQPQHF.

The genes are TRBV9 and TRBJ2-7; a possible D gene is TRBD1 (5 bases). Trimming removed 0 bases from V and 2 bases from J, with 12 bases in between. The CDR3 loop spans 15 amino acids. Per the germline V gene, CDR1 is SGDLS and CDR2 is YYNGEE. The CDR3 is CASSVVGRAPYEQYF. For the CDR3, the DNA is TGTGCCAGCAGCGTAGTGGGCAGGGCTCCCTACGAGCAGTACTTC.

The chain couples TRBV9 to TRBJ2-3, with 8 nucleotides matching TRBD2. V was pared by 2 bases and J by 4 bases, with 9 bases of the junction left unmatched. Germline V gives CDR1 SGDLS, CDR2 YYNGEE. This CDR3 comprises 16 residues. CDR3 sequence reads: CASSVLGLDRPDTQYF. CDR3 sequence (DNA): TGTGCCAGCAGCGTTTTGGGACTAGACAGGCCAGATACGCAGTATTTT. The complete variable domain, with remaining parts taken from reference TRBV9 and TRBJ2-3, reads DSGVTQTPKHLITATGQRVTLRCSPRSGDLSVYWYQQSLDQGLQFLIQYYNGEERAKGNILERFSAQQFPDLHSELNLSSLELGDSALYFCASSVLGLDRPDTQYFGPGTRLTVL.

The chain is built from TRBV5-4 and TRBJ1-5; 7 bases align to TRBD1. The germline CDR1 and CDR2 sequences are SGHNT and YYREEE (reference sequence). V was pared by 0 bases and J by 7 bases, with 7 bases of the junction left unmatched. The CDR3 runs to 15 residues. The CDR3 loop reads CASSLVGGISQPQHF. DNA of the CDR3: TGTGCCAGCAGCTTGGTAGGGGGCATATCGCAGCCCCAGCATTTT.

The CDR3 coding sequence is TGTGCCAGCAGAGATCACGCACTTCTGTACTTC. This sequence encodes CASRDHALLYF. The chain joins TRBV28 to TRBJ2-5; D not resolved. V was pared by 6 bases and J by 13 bases, with 15 bases between. CDR1 is MDHEN, CDR2 SYDVKM, per germline. The CDR3 extends over 11 amino acids.

The chain recombines TRBV6-5 with TRBJ1-5; 9 nucleotides match TRBD1. The CDR3 is made up of 15 amino acids. V shed 5 bases, J shed 2 bases, and the junction held 4 bases outside the gene matches. The germline gives CDR1 MNHEY, CDR2 SVGAGI. CDR3 sequence: CASSRTGAGNQPQHF. In DNA form, the CDR3 reads TGTGCCAGCAGTCGGACAGGGGCGGGCAATCAGCCCCAGCATTTT.